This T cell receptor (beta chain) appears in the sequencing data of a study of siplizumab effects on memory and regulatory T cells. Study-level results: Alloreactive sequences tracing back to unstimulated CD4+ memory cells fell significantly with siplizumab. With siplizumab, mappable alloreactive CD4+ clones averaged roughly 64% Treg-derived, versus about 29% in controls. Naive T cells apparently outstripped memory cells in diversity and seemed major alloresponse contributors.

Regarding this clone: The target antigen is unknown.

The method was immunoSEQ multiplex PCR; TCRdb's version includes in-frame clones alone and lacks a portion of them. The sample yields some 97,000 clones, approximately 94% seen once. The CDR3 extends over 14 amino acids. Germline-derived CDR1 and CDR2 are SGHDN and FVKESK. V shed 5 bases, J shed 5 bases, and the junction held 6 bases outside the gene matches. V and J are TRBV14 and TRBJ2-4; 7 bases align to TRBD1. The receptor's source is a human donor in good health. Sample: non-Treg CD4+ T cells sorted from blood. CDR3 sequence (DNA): TGTGCCAGCAGCAAAGGACAGGCCCAAAACATTCAGTACTTC. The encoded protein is CASSKGQAQNIQYF.